This T cell receptor beta chain appears in the sequencing data of a study of T cell changes during pregnancy in multiple sclerosis. Clones were read by immunoSEQ multiplex PCR, and TCRdb kept only the in-frame ones, dropping some. Here the sample spans 58,000 or so clones, about 89% being singletons. Germline CDR1 reads SQVTM; CDR2 reads ANQGSEA. V lost 7 bases and J 5 bases, leaving 11 bases between the germline ends. There are 11 residues in the CDR3. This clone was seen once. This chain uses TRBV29-1 with TRBJ1-1; possible D gene TRBD1, 5 bases. Sequencing was performed on peripheral blood, taken after pregnancy. The sequence derives from a female donor with multiple sclerosis, enrolled in a pregnancy study. The CDR3 DNA reads TGCAGCGCACCCGGGGGGACTGAAGCTTTCTTT. The encoded protein is CSAPGGTEAFF.